This entry concerns a single T cell receptor (beta chain). Its antigen remains unidentified. An end of the junction differs from the germline gene, which may be a read error. Germline CDR1 is DFQATT and CDR2 is SNEGSKA (reference sequence). This CDR3 spans 17 amino acids. This sample was included in a study of metastatic and nonmetastatic thyroid tumors. Study-wide background: Repertoires from malignant and benign thyroid patients were compared across blood and tumor or nodule tissue.

Patients underwent thyroid surgery, and none had received any treatment before it. Authors' processing steps: A classifier for distant metastasis in papillary thyroid cancer was constructed using CDR3 differences observed across clinicopathological groups. TCRdb reprocessed the PCR reads using MiXCR. None of the V and J calls come from the authors' own analysis; TCRdb made them. The sample lists tens of thousands of clones; 15% to 20% were seen once. Study-level points and caveats: Benign nodules reportedly had significantly lower TCR beta diversity than malignant thyroid tumors in blood and tumor.

Source material: blood. The TCR was taken from a male donor with papillary thyroid cancer or a benign thyroid nodule (not recorded which). Some clones in this sample may be carry-over from other donors' samples. The chain uses TRBV20-1 and TRBJ2-1, with TRBD2 matching 11 bases. CDR3 in DNA: TGCAGTGCTAGGTATCTAGCGGGAGGACCTGTTTACAATGATCAGTTCTTC. Encoded protein: CSARYLAGGPVYNDQFF.